A selection of T cell receptor beta chains follows, all from one sample in a study of identical twins. MiXCR was run by TCRdb on the 5' RACE reads, yielding one entry per CDR3 protein. There are hundreds of thousands of distinct CDR3 sequences in the sample; over 8.5% occur only once, and 0.98% lies in the top ten. Separately, the same data were catalogued under a study of yellow fever vaccine responses in identical twins.

Sequenced material: PBMCs. These receptors all come from a woman aged 18-30 years in good health. Each CDR3 is given with its conserved first and last residue. A D gene is named only where the DNA matches it firmly. Only part of the rows carry a size: once, few, many, or a class if the clone is expanded.

J gene,D gene,clone size,V gene,CDR3 length,CDR3 protein,CDR3 DNA
TRBJ2-7,-,many,TRBV7-9,15,CASSYDRGSSYEQYF,TGTGCCAGCAGCTACGACAGAGGAAGCTCCTACGAGCAGTACTTC
TRBJ2-5,TRBD1,few,TRBV6-5,15,CASSYWRDRAETQYF,TGTGCCAGCAGTTACTGGCGTGACAGGGCTGAGACCCAGTACTTC
TRBJ2-7,-,few,TRBV15,13,CATSTSIGAEQYF,TGTGCCACCAGCACATCGATAGGAGCGGAGCAGTACTTC
TRBJ1-5,-,few,TRBV28,14,CAAKTGFGNQPQHF,TGTGCCGCGAAGACAGGATTTGGCAATCAGCCCCAGCATTTT
TRBJ2-7,TRBD1,many,TRBV12-3/TRBV12-4,15,CASSLKTGFSYEQYF,TGTGCCAGCAGTTTAAAGACAGGGTTTTCCTACGAGCAGTACTTC
TRBJ2-5,TRBD1,many,TRBV15,13,CATSLGQQETQYF,TGTGCCACCAGTTTGGGACAGCAAGAGACCCAGTACTTC
TRBJ2-1,TRBD2,few,TRBV4-3,17,CASSQERVGLAGNEQFF,TGCGCCAGCAGCCAAGAACGAGTGGGACTAGCGGGCAATGAGCAGTTCTTC
TRBJ2-5,-,many,TRBV20-1,12,CSARAPGETQYF,TGCAGTGCTAGAGCCCCGGGGGAGACCCAGTACTTC
TRBJ2-4,-,-,TRBV6-5,11,CASSNRNIQYF,TGTGCCAGCAGTAATCGGAACATTCAGTACTTC
TRBJ2-6,-,few,TRBV27,13,CASSPERANVLTF,TGTGCCAGCAGCCCAGAACGGGCCAACGTCCTGACTTTC
TRBJ2-2,-,few,TRBV11-3,13,CASSFGGRGELFF,TGTGCCAGCAGCTTTGGGGGGCGAGGGGAGCTGTTTTTT
TRBJ2-2,TRBD2,many,TRBV9,17,CASSVVPGGRPTGELFF,TGTGCCAGCAGCGTAGTCCCTGGCGGGAGACCTACCGGGGAGCTGTTTTTT
TRBJ2-7,-,-,TRBV5-1,13,CASSSPLEYEQYF,TGCGCCAGCAGCTCCCCCTTAGAATACGAGCAGTACTTC
TRBJ1-2,-,-,TRBV7-9,15,CASSPWIDSNYGYTF,TGTGCCAGCAGCCCCTGGATCGACAGTAACTATGGCTACACCTTC
TRBJ2-1,-,-,TRBV28,16,CASSPRTVSSYNEQFF,TGTGCCAGCAGTCCTCGGACGGTGAGCTCCTACAATGAGCAGTTCTTC
TRBJ2-3,TRBD1,many,TRBV7-8,15,CASKHIQGAADTQYF,TGTGCCAGCAAGCACATCCAGGGGGCGGCAGATACGCAGTATTTT
TRBJ2-2,-,many,TRBV7-8,13,CASRFGNTGELFF,TGTGCCAGCAGGTTCGGGAACACCGGGGAGCTGTTTTTT
TRBJ2-7,-,-,TRBV4-3,14,CASSPGRGTHEQYF,TGCGCCAGCAGCCCGGGCCGGGGGACCCACGAGCAGTACTTC
TRBJ2-7,-,few,TRBV9,16,CASSPRTPGQGGEQYF,TGTGCCAGCAGCCCCCGGACACCCGGCCAAGGGGGCGAGCAGTACTTC
TRBJ2-3,TRBD2,-,TRBV9,15,CASSASSGSTDTQYF,TGTGCCAGCAGCGCTTCTAGCGGGAGCACAGATACGCAGTATTTT
TRBJ2-2,TRBD2,-,TRBV4-3,16,CASSQGSRGGAGELFF,TGCGCCAGCAGCCAAGGGTCGCGGGGGGGGGCCGGGGAGCTGTTTTTT
TRBJ2-3,-,few,TRBV20-1,12,CSASKRTDTQYF,TGCAGTGCTAGTAAGCGCACAGATACGCAGTATTTT
TRBJ2-7,-,many,TRBV10-2,13,CASLGDTSYEQYF,TGCGCCAGCCTAGGTGATACCTCCTACGAGCAGTACTTC
TRBJ2-5,-,few,TRBV7-2,14,CASSLDLIQETQYF,TGTGCCAGCAGCTTAGACCTAATACAAGAGACCCAGTACTTC
TRBJ2-7,TRBD1,many,TRBV5-1,13,CASSKDRDYEQYF,TGCGCCAGCAGTAAAGACAGGGACTACGAGCAGTACTTC
TRBJ2-7,-,many,TRBV6-1,15,CASSRYEAGWGEQYF,TGTGCCAGCAGTAGATACGAAGCAGGCTGGGGCGAGCAGTACTTC
TRBJ1-1,-,few,TRBV9,12,CASSVGDGEAFF,TGTGCCAGCAGCGTAGGGGACGGTGAAGCTTTCTTT
TRBJ2-5,TRBD2,few,TRBV24-1,15,CATSGAGTTKETQYF,TGTGCCACCAGTGGCGCCGGGACTACGAAGGAGACCCAGTACTTC
TRBJ2-6,-,-,TRBV4-1,17,CASSQWDSSSGANVLTF,TGCGCCAGCAGCCAGTGGGATTCGAGCTCTGGGGCCAACGTCCTGACTTTC
TRBJ2-7,-,-,TRBV4-3,15,CASSQDRSLSYEQYF,TGCGCCAGCAGCCAAGATCGCAGCCTATCCTACGAGCAGTACTTC
TRBJ2-2,-,many,TRBV7-8,15,CASSLVETYTGELFF,TGTGCCAGCAGCTTGGTCGAGACATACACCGGGGAGCTGTTTTTT
TRBJ1-5,-,few,TRBV6-1,15,CASRKSRWGNQPQHF,TGTGCCAGCAGAAAATCCCGTTGGGGCAATCAGCCCCAGCATTTT
TRBJ1-1,TRBD1,-,TRBV5-1,15,CASSLSGGRGTEAFF,TGCGCCAGCAGCTTGTCAGGGGGCAGAGGCACTGAAGCTTTCTTT
TRBJ2-7,-,few,TRBV7-2,15,CASSSSGRSSYEQYF,TGTGCCAGCAGCTCCTCAGGCCGGAGCTCCTACGAGCAGTACTTC
TRBJ2-5,-,-,TRBV29-1,14,CSVELGTGEETQYF,TGCAGCGTTGAATTGGGTACAGGCGAAGAGACCCAGTACTTC
TRBJ1-2,TRBD1,-,TRBV28,15,CASRAAGTANYGYTF,TGTGCCAGCAGGGCGGCCGGGACAGCGAACTATGGCTACACCTTC
TRBJ2-5,TRBD2,-,TRBV5-6,18,CASSAVVGTSGYQETQYF,TGTGCCAGCAGCGCGGTTGTCGGGACTAGCGGGTACCAAGAGACCCAGTACTTC
TRBJ2-7,-,once,TRBV20-1,11,CSARGPGEQYF,TGCAGTGCTAGGGGGCCGGGGGAGCAGTACTTC
TRBJ2-5,-,few,TRBV19,14,CASSMPPDSETQYF,TGTGCCAGTAGTATGCCCCCCGATTCCGAGACCCAGTACTTC
TRBJ2-1,TRBD1,-,TRBV10-3,14,CAIRRTGSSSEQFF,TGTGCCATCAGGAGGACAGGATCCTCATCTGAGCAGTTCTTC
TRBJ2-3,TRBD2,few,TRBV27,16,CASSETSGGAKDTQYF,TGTGCCAGCAGTGAAACTAGCGGGGGGGCTAAAGATACGCAGTATTTT